The present entry profiles one TCR beta chain with its context. Its antigen is not yet known. Base-call qualities are not available, and no considerably larger clone is one nucleotide away. The data belong to a study of blood T cell repertoires in COVID-19 (TCRdb year 2020). A note on the overall study: Samples covering the acute and convalescent phases of COVID-19 were provided by collaborators in the United States, Italy and Spain. Where HLA class I and class II types were available, the types were taken from metadata supplied by the sample provider, not from assay-based typing. The sample metadata nearly always contained a de-identified subject ID, COVID-19 status, age in years and sex. The samples were drawn from two sources: the first 160 participants of the ongoing ImmuneRACE study, and 1,200 or so subjects contributed by 6 global collaborators. The dataset comprised deeply sampled blood TCRbeta repertoires from subjects exposed to, actively infected with, or recovered from COVID-19. The material from the prospective study consisted of cDNA or gDNA derived from T cells, B-cell-depleted T cells, or PBMCs. The repertoires were released in a freely available public database meant as a resource for research on the immune response to SARS-CoV-2.

A second Seattle source provided samples from volunteer blood donors who had recovered from COVID-19. Whole blood was collected in K2EDTA tubes by collaborating institutions according to the institutions' own protocols. For TCRbeta analysis, collaborators shipped samples as frozen whole blood, isolated PBMCs, or DNA extracted from either of those sample types. The immunoSEQ Assay, a bias-controlled multiplex PCR, was used to amplify TCRbeta CDR3 regions from genomic DNA. The study's own analysis went as follows. Nucleated cell counts per sample were estimated from amplification of reference gene primers within the assay. To quantify the absolute abundance of each unique TCRbeta CDR3 rearrangement, sequence reads were collapsed and filtered. For each sample, productive Simpson clonality was calculated as the square root of Simpson's diversity index over productive rearrangements. TCRdb took over this immuneACCESS table, retaining in-frame rearrangements with V and J assigned. Such tables are incomplete; in checked studies, under half of the missing clones stem from an unresolved V gene, and the remainder is unexplained. V, J and clone size derive from that table, while D and trimming were established from the DNA sequence. The sample includes under 300,000 clones, with 83% observed a single time. Roughly 4.6% of the sample lies in the top ten.

Study-level results and caveats: Clinical and demographic metadata were provided uncurated, with the amount varying by source and participant.

Reading from cysteine to phenylalanine, the CDR3 counts 14 amino acids. Solely the CDR3 DNA is kept, with 42 bases framed from the first base. The CDR1 and CDR2 encoded by the germline V gene are MNHEY and SVGAGI. V is pruned by 7 bases and J by 5 bases, leaving 8 bases of the junction without a gene match. Sequences were obtained from peripheral blood. The clonotype comes from a man in his sixties who had recovered from COVID-19. This receptor chain uses TRBV6-5 and TRBJ1-2, with TRBD1 matching 9 junction bases. The nucleotide sequence reads TGTGCCAGCACCACAGGGGGCTCATATTATGGCTACACCTTC. It is translated as CASTTGGSYYGYTF.